This T cell receptor (beta chain) was retrieved from a study of blood T cells in healthy people across ages. Across the study: Template-switching capture recovered about one barcoded beta molecule per two T cells.

PCR was performed a second time for about 7 to 12 cycles using a sample-barcoded 5' primer and a J-beta primer mix. Individual samples furnished no less than 3 million CDR3-containing paired-end reads apiece. In TCRdb, the 5' RACE reads were re-called with MiXCR into one record per CDR3 protein. The table has some 860,000 distinct CDR3 sequences, just over 55% seen once. The V gene end was trimmed by 0 bases and the J gene end by 2 bases; junction bases not matched to a gene: 10. Germline V gives CDR1 LGHNA, CDR2 YNFKEQ. This CDR3 region has 19 residues. The sample comprised blood. The origin of this receptor is a man aged 35 to 55 in good health. The chain links TRBV4-2 to TRBJ2-1, with TRBD2 matching over 10 bases. This CDR3 is CASSQDTLAGAHTYNEQFF. The CDR3 DNA reads as TGTGCCAGCAGCCAAGATACGCTAGCGGGGGCCCATACCTACAATGAGCAGTTCTTC.